This T cell receptor (beta chain) was captured in a study of PD-1 blockade in mismatch repair-deficient tumors. At the level of the study: Patients had around 11 mismatch repair-deficient cancer types and were previously treated and progressing. Overall study findings and caveats: After pembrolizumab, tumor-resident clones rose rapidly, then generally contracted before radiologic responses.

This clone was picked up one time. Antigen: not known. Measured with immunoSEQ multiplex PCR; TCRdb has only the in-frame clones, and not every one. This sample has about 49,000 clones, with around 77% found just once. Mismatch repair deficiency was confirmed in all patients, by PCR or immunohistochemistry. The TCR-sequenced patients were three responders to pembrolizumab. This CDR3 is 16 amino acids long. CDR1 is MDHEN, CDR2 SYDVKM, per germline. Trimming left V 8 bases short and J 3 bases short, with 22 bases between. Source: PBMCs, taken before pembrolizumab treatment. The clonotype originates from an adult with mismatch repair-deficient cancer. The V call is TRBV28, the J call TRBJ1-1; unclear D gene. DNA for the CDR3: TGTGCCAGCGGGTCTGTTTGGCAGGACTGGGACACTGAAGCTTTCTTT. This codes for CASGSVWQDWDTEAFF.